This is a list of T cell receptor beta chains from one sample in a study of OX40 agonist ivuxolimab in advanced cancers. This table comes from immunoSEQ multiplex PCR, and its TCRdb copy is limited to in-frame clones, with some not included. The sample lists over 70,000 clones; approximately 94% were seen once. The sample in question was CD4+ or CD8+ T cells sorted from blood, obtained in a trial of the OX40 agonist ivuxolimab. The receptors stem from an adult with an advanced solid tumor such as melanoma, head and neck, liver or kidney cancer. Each CDR3 is given with its conserved first and last residue. D genes are given only for firm matches.

D	V	J	CDR3
TRBD1	TRBV5-4	TRBJ2-7	CASSPMGQPYEQYF
NA	TRBV6-6	TRBJ1-2	CASNEVLGPHGYTF
NA	TRBV4-1	TRBJ1-2	CASSHPWTVKPSYGYTF
TRBD1	TRBV7-9	TRBJ1-1	CASSLATHRTGVGTEAFF
NA	TRBV27	TRBJ1-2	CASSLSIGGNYGYTF
NA	TRBV27	TRBJ2-7	CASSWGGASYEQYF
NA	TRBV4-3	TRBJ2-7	CASSQQDTRGLTYEQYF
TRBD1	TRBV7-6	TRBJ1-1	CASSSTGASGGEAFF
NA	TRBV5-5	TRBJ2-3	CASSLYPPDTQYF
NA	TRBV21-1	TRBJ2-4	CAVGTARNIQYF
TRBD2	TRBV7-3	TRBJ2-1	CASSQAGGPYNEQFF
NA	TRBV29-1	TRBJ2-2	CSVELTLTGELFF
NA	TRBV19	TRBJ2-1	CASRPGDWAKADEQFF
NA	TRBV4-2	TRBJ2-7	CASSQDYEQYF
NA	TRBV27	TRBJ1-5	CASSLGSLGQPQHF
TRBD1	TRBV7-6	TRBJ2-1	CASSLAGRQGPYNEQFF
TRBD2	TRBV6-5	TRBJ2-7	CASSLKRESNGEQYF
NA	TRBV9	TRBJ1-2	CASSAHREYTF
NA	TRBV7-9	TRBJ1-5	CASSQETDFGQPQHF
NA	TRBV5-1	TRBJ1-1	CASRAQGWQPEAFF
TRBD2	TRBV9	TRBJ2-2	CASSVFSGGGNTGELFF
NA	TRBV4-3	TRBJ2-1	CASSRETLGNEQFF
TRBD1	TRBV2	TRBJ1-6	CASREPQGARSPLHF
TRBD1	TRBV15	TRBJ1-6	CATSRDPGTGPNSPLHF
NA	TRBV7-9	TRBJ2-3	CASSSFGAQFDTQYF
NA	TRBV27	TRBJ1-1	CASRLLGGRTEAFF
NA	TRBV19	TRBJ1-4	CASMPNLVATNEKLFF
TRBD1	TRBV7-9	TRBJ1-1	CASSFGQGWGVGTEAFF
NA	TRBV4-3	TRBJ1-6	CASSQDKQGYNSPLHF
NA	TRBV9	TRBJ2-7	CASSVGAGEQYF
TRBD1	TRBV19	TRBJ1-5	CASTGAYGQPQHF
NA	TRBV5-6	TRBJ1-1	CASSLNTEAFF
NA	TRBV4-1	TRBJ2-1	CASSQDQSSYNEQFF
NA	TRBV6-1	TRBJ1-4	CASRERPPEEKLFF
TRBD2	TRBV29-1	TRBJ2-1	CSLIGSRENVGREQFF
TRBD1	TRBV4-3	TRBJ1-2	CASSQDRDRVNGYTF
NA	TRBV19	TRBJ2-7	CASSTSGVGAYEQYF
TRBD2	TRBV7-7	TRBJ2-1	CASSMGLTLYNEQFF
NA	TRBV7-2	TRBJ2-7	CASSLIDGAYEQYF
NA	TRBV7-9	TRBJ1-5	CASSRLDGWDGNQPQHF
NA	TRBV27	TRBJ1-5	CASSSWRQVNQPQHF
NA	TRBV7-2	TRBJ2-7	CASSSRGWGSYEQYF
TRBD2	TRBV7-9	TRBJ2-7	CASSGLAGRPYEQYF
NA	TRBV4-3	TRBJ1-3	CASSQDGNSGNTIYF
NA	TRBV4-3	TRBJ1-1	CASSQGRGTTNRDHTEAFF
TRBD1	TRBV4-1	TRBJ1-4	CASSQGGLGGQPFDEKLFF
TRBD1	TRBV7-9	TRBJ1-4	CASSLLRGPSLEKLFF
NA	TRBV6-5	TRBJ1-2	CASRLGAGDAGYTF